This TCR beta chain was retrieved from a study of blood T cell repertoires in COVID-19. Background on the study: Some COVID-19 samples were acute and others convalescent; all came from the United States, Italy and Spain. T cells, B-cell-depleted T cells, or PBMCs supplied cDNA or gDNA.

The V gene lost 3 bases and the J gene lost 3 bases, with 16 bases spanning the gap. The CDR3 spans 16 residues. Germline V lookup: CDR1 SGHRS, CDR2 YFSETQ. In the authors' methods: Estimation of nucleated cell counts relied on the amplification of reference gene primers. Assay: immunoSEQ multiplex PCR; the TCRdb copy retains only in-frame clones and omits some. V, J and clone size were drawn from that table, and D and trimming were deduced from the DNA. The sample shows about 140,000 clones, 65% to 80% of them seen only once. The rearrangement uses TRBV5-1 and TRBJ2-1, with a possible D match to TRBD2 (7 bases). The TCR originated in a woman aged 60-70 years with acute or convalescent COVID-19. The sequenced material came from peripheral blood. CDR3 in amino acids: CASSWRGRGDYNEQFF. The DNA for the CDR3 is TGCGCCAGCAGCTGGCGGGGGCGCGGGGACTACAATGAGCAGTTCTTC.